This T cell receptor beta chain was identified in a study of CD8 T cells in ankylosing spondylitis. Broader study findings: Within matched ankylosing spondylitis synovial fluid, disease-linked clones were reportedly significantly enriched. Blood from ankylosing spondylitis patients appeared to carry a characteristic roughly 8-variant TCR beta motif.

Germline values: CDR1 DFQATT, CDR2 SNEGSKA (reference sequence). The CDR3 runs 13 residues. Germline trimming cut 3 bases from V and 2 bases from J; bases unmatched to any gene: 4. TCRdb reprocessed the 5' RACE reads via MiXCR and lists one record per CDR3 protein. The repertoire holds fewer than 200,000 distinct CDR3 sequences, with 15% to 20% as singletons. Ten or more counts support this clonotype. Its antigen is as yet unknown. The receptor comes from a male donor aged 5 to 29 with ankylosing spondylitis or in good health (not recorded which). Material for sequencing was blood, either unsorted or a sorted T cell fraction (not recorded which). The chain uses TRBV20-1 and TRBJ2-7; 7 nucleotides agree with TRBD2. The CDR3: CSARDGTTYEQYF. The CDR3 DNA reads TGCAGTGCTAGGGACGGGACTACCTACGAGCAGTACTTC.